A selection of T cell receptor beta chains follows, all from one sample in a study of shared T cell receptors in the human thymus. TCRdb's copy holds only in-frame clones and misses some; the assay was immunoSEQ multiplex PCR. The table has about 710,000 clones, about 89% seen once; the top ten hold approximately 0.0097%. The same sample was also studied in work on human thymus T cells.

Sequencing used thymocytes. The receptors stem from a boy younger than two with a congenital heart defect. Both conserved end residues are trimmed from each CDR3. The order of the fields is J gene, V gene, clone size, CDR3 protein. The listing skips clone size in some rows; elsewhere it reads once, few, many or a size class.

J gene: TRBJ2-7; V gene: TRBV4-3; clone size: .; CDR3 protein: ASSHGRHSYEQY
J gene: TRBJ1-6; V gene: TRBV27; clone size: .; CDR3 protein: ASSLYGQGNNSPLH
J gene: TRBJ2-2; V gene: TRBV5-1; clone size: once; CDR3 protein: ASSLVGGAGTPLNTGELF
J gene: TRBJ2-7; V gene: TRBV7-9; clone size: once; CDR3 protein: ASSSGGTSGGRSSYEQY
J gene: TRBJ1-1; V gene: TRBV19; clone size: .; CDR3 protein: ASSAGVTEAF
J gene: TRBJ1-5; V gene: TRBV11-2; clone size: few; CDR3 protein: ASSFGQSNQPQH
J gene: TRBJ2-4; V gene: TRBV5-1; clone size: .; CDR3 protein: ASSPYPSGQGLAAKNIQY
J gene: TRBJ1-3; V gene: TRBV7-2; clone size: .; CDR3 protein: ASSFIGGTGNTIY
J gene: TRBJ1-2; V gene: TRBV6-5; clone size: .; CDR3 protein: ASRQTSSGSYGYT
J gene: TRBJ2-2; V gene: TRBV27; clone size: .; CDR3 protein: ASSYGGTGELF
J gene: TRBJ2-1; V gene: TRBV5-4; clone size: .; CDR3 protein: ASSLAEASGTRYNEQF
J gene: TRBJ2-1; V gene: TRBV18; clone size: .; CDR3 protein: ASSPLLAGMYNEQF
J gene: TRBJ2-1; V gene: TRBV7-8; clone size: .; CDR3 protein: ASSLRSLGGGNEQF
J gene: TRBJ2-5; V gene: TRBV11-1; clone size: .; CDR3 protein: ASSFSPSHQETQY
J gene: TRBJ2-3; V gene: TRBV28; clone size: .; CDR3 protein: ASSFSPFGGAPDTQY
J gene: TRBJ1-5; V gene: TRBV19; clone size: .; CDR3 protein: ASSMGGDSNQPQH
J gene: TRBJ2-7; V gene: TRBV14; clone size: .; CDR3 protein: ASSHGGTSGYEQY
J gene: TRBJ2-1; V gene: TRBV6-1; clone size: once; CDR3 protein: ASRTDRGPHNEQF
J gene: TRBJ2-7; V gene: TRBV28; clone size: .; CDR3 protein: ASSFRDRVGEQY
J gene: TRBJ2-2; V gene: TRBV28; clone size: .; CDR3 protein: ASIAGTGNTGELF
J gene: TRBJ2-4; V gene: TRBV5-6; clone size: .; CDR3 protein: ASSFLAGGDIQY
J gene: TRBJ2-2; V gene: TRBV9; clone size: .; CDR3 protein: ASSPSGRAYTGELF
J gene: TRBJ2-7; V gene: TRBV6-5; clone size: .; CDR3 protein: ASSYLPTGGRDEQY
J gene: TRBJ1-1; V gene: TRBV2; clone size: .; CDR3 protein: AIKTHRAEAF
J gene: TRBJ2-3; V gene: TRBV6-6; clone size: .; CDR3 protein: ASSYSTSPPDTQY
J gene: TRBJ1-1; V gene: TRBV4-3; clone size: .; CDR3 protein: ASSLLGQGNTEAF
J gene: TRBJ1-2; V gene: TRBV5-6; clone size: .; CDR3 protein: ASSLAGPGAYGYT
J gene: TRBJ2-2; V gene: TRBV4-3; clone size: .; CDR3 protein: ASSQDYAGGVYSNTGELF
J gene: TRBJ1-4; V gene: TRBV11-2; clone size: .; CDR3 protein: ASSAHGQGSAEKLF
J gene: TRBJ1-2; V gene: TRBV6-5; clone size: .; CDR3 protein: ASSSRRHNYGYT
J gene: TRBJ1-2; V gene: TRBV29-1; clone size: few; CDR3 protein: SVEQGARDGYT
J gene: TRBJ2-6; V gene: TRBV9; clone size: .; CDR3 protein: ASSRDSNGANVLT
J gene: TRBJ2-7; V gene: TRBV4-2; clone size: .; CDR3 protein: ASSQDGAGGVYEQY
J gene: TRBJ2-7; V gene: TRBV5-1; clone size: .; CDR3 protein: ASSLGLAGGGSEQY
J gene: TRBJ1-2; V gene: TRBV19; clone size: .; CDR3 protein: ASIGRNYGYT
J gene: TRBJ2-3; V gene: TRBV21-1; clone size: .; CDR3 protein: ARGQWDTQY
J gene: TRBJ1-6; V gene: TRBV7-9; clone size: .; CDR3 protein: ASSLSAGNSYNSPLH
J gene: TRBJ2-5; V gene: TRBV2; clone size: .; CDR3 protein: ASTLPPRASGGAAQY
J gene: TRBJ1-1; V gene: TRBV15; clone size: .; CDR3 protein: ATSRPHIGANTEAF
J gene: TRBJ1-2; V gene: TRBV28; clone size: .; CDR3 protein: ASSPLKPTSNYGYT
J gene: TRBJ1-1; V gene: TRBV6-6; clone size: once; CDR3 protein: ASSYQGWGAF
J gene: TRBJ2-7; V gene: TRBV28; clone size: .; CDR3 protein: ASSLISETGSSYEQY
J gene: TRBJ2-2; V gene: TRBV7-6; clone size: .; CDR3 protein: ASSPPLPGLAGGRNTGELF
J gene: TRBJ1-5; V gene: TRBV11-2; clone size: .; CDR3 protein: ASSLGLNQPQH
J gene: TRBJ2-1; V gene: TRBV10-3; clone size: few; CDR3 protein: AISDRSGGALNEQF